The sequence of this TCR beta chain was determined in a study of shared clonotypes between healthy human individuals. Study overall: A donor's plate count was three for CD4 naive and three for CD4 memory; CD8 naive had two and CD8 memory one.

Per germline, CDR1 SGHAT and CDR2 FQNNGV. The CDR3 length is 16 residues. The germline V and J ends were trimmed by 6 bases and 4 bases, with 22 bases remaining between them. Some clones are missing from TCRdb's copy, which holds only in-frame ones; the method was immunoSEQ multiplex PCR. The sample carries about 1.4 million clones, more than 95% recorded once. The chain couples TRBV11-2 to TRBJ2-7, with a possible D match to TRBD2 (7 bases). Specimen: naive CD4+ T cells sorted from blood. Subset meaning: CD45RA+ positively selected. This sequence was found in a man in his thirties or forties in good health. The CDR3 region is CASSFRGGSGSYEQYF. CDR3 DNA sequence: TGTGCCAGCAGTTTCAGGGGCGGGAGCGGGTCTTACGAGCAGTACTTC.